The 16 T cell receptor beta chains listed next were all sequenced from one sample in a study of a mutant IDH1 vaccine in newly diagnosed glioma. Noted time point: week 5, during vaccination. Topical imiquimod was applied with each vaccine dose, which held 300 ug of mutant IDH1 20-mer peptide. The antigens of these receptors remain unknown. Here immunoSEQ multiplex PCR was the method, and the copy in TCRdb shows in-frame clones only, minus some. Of about 30,000 clones listed, 70% to 85% are singletons. This specimen consisted of PBMCs, obtained from a glioma patient whose treatment included an IDH1 peptide vaccine. The receptors shown here come from a man between 25 and 39 years old with glioma.

The rearrangement links TRBV5-1 to TRBJ2-2, with 12 bases identical to TRBD1. The length of the CDR3 is 16 residues. The trim removed 3 bases at V and 7 bases at J, leaving 7 bases unmatched. Germline loops: CDR1 SGHRS, CDR2 YFSETQ. CDR3 nucleotide sequence: TGCGCCAGCAGCTCGGGACAGGGGGCGTTCATCGGGGAGCTGTTTTTT. Protein sequence: CASSSGQGAFIGELFF.

This rearrangement joins TRBV7-2 to TRBJ2-5; the match to TRBD2 covers 11 bases. Germline V gene sequence: CDR1 SGHTA, CDR2 FQGNSA. This CDR3 region has 17 residues. The ends lost 3 bases at V and 2 bases at J; junction bases unmatched: 8. DNA for the CDR3: TGTGCCAGCAGCTTCGGGACTAGCGGCTTATGGCAAGAGACCCAGTACTTC. Translated, it gives CASSFGTSGLWQETQYF.

The genes are TRBV18 and TRBJ1-6, with D perhaps TRBD1 (6 bases). The germline gives CDR1 KGHSH, CDR2 LQKENI. Trimming left V 5 bases short and J 7 bases short, with 18 bases between. This CDR3 spans 16 amino acids. The CDR3 DNA follows: TGTGCCAGCTCAAGACAGGCTGTCGGCGTAAATTCACCCCTCCACTTT. Translated: CASSRQAVGVNSPLHF.

The rearrangement links TRBV6-5 to TRBJ2-5; TRBD2 matches at 7 bases. CDR1 and CDR2 from the germline V gene are MNHEY and SVGAGI. V lost 0 bases, J lost 6 bases, and 7 bases stayed unmatched. CDR3 length: 15 amino acids. CDR3 region: CASSYSLADMQTQYF. The CDR3 DNA reads as TGTGCCAGCAGTTACTCTCTAGCGGATATGCAGACCCAGTACTTC.

This chain joins TRBV10-2 and TRBJ1-5; D is possibly TRBD1 (5 bases). V shed 2 bases and J shed 7 bases, with 9 bases lying between them. The CDR3 covers 13 residues. From germline, CDR1 is WSHSY and CDR2 SAAADI. The CDR3 region is CASSEDRSQPQHF. CDR3 DNA: TGCGCCAGCAGTGAGGACAGAAGCCAGCCCCAGCATTTT.

The chain has TRBV14 and TRBJ1-1, with D perhaps TRBD1 (6 bases). Germline V lookup: CDR1 SGHDN, CDR2 FVKESK. V was shortened by 3 bases and J by 0 bases, with 14 bases between the two germline ends. There are 16 residues in the CDR3. As DNA, the CDR3 is TGTGCCAGCAGCCACCCCCCCGGGACATTGAACACTGAAGCTTTCTTT. Residues: CASSHPPGTLNTEAFF.

The table lists this clone with a count of one. The CDR3 DNA is TGTGCCAGCCGGGGACAGGCCTCCAATCAGCCCCAGCATTTT. Translated: CASRGQASNQPQHF. The genes are TRBV10-3 and TRBJ1-5; 8 positions match TRBD1. CDR3 length equals 14 residues. Per germline, CDR1 ENHRY and CDR2 SYGVKD. V shed 10 bases and J 3 bases; nucleotides not matched to a gene: 8.

The CDR3 sequence: CASSPGLAGGPRDVDEQFF. CDR3 nucleotides: TGTGCCAGCAGCCCTGGACTAGCGGGGGGGCCGAGGGACGTCGATGAGCAGTTCTTC. This chain joins TRBV5-5 and TRBJ2-1; TRBD2 agrees at 15 bases. The germline gives CDR1 SGHKS, CDR2 YYEKEE (reference sequence). J gave up 8 bases and V 4 bases, and 16 bases lay outside the gene matches. This CDR3 is 19 amino acids long.

This rearrangement joins TRBV6-6 to TRBJ2-7; D might be TRBD2 (6 bases). The CDR3 is 14 amino acids. In germline, CDR1 is MNHNY, CDR2 SVGAGI (reference sequence). Trimming took 7 bases from V and 1 from J, leaving 14 bases between them. The CDR3: CASKTGGESYEQYF. The CDR3 bases are TGTGCCAGCAAGACGGGCGGGGAATCCTACGAGCAGTACTTC.

This sequence joins TRBV5-5 and TRBJ2-1, with a tentative D call TRBD1 (5 bases). The CDR3 extends over 14 amino acids. Germline lookup yields CDR1 SGHKS and CDR2 YYEKEE (reference sequence). V shed 1 base and J shed 4 bases, with 9 bases lying between them. The CDR3 nucleotides read TGTGCCAGCAGCTTGTCAGGGCCGTACAATGAGCAGTTCTTC. Residues: CASSLSGPYNEQFF. Full variable domain (outside the CDR3, taken from reference TRBV5-5 and TRBJ2-1): DAGVTQSPTHLIKTRGQQVTLRCSPISGHKSVSWYQQVLGQGPQFIFQYYEKEERGRGNFPDRFSARQFPNYSSELNVNALLLGDSALYLCASSLSGPYNEQFFGPGTRLTVL.

This clone was found a few times. The V gene is TRBV30, the J gene TRBJ1-2; D gene ambiguous. The germline V gene encodes CDR1 GTSNPN and CDR2 SVGIG (reference sequence). V was clipped by 0 bases and J by 6 bases, with 17 bases between them. The CDR3 has 15 residues. CDR3 bases: TGTGCCTGGAGTGTACGAAGGATTACGGCAGATGGCTACACCTTC. It codes for CAWSVRRITADGYTF.

This rearrangement joins TRBV28 to TRBJ2-7, with D uncertain. V lost 1 base and J lost 3, with 7 bases in between. CDR1 is MDHEN, CDR2 SYDVKM, per germline. CDR3 size: 13 residues. DNA for the CDR3: TGTGCCAGCAGTTTATTAATAAGCTACGAGCAGTACTTC. The encoded protein is CASSLLISYEQYF.

Regarding this clone: One end of the junction fails to match germline, which may point to a read error. The chain has TRBV7-3 and TRBJ1-6, with D unresolved. CDR1 is SGHTA, CDR2 FQGTGA, per germline. The CDR3 totals 12 residues. The CDR3 spells CASSLTNSPLHF. CDR3 nucleotide sequence: TGTGCCAGCAGCCTAACAAATTCACCCCTCCACTTT.

CDR3 region: CASSLSRSNSPLHF. The CDR3 DNA is TGCGCCAGCAGCTTAAGCAGGAGCAATTCACCCCTCCACTTT. This chain joins TRBV5-1 and TRBJ1-6; D is unclear. This CDR3 comprises 14 residues. The V end lost 2 bases, the J end lost 7 bases, and 10 bases lay between the germline ends. The germline V gene encodes CDR1 SGHRS and CDR2 YFSETQ.

The chain carries TRBV19 and TRBJ1-6; possible D gene TRBD1, 6 bases. Trimming shortened V by 7 bases and J by 8 bases, and 18 bases separated the two germline ends. The germline V gene encodes CDR1 LNHDA and CDR2 SQIVND (reference sequence). This CDR3 is 15 amino acids long. CDR3 protein: CASTRTAVDDSPLHF. The CDR3 nucleotides are TGTGCCAGTACGCGGACAGCGGTAGACGATTCACCCCTCCACTTT.

This sequence joins TRBV9 and TRBJ2-1; TRBD2 agrees at 8 bases. After removal of 1 base from V and 2 bases from J, the junction contained 2 bases not matched to a gene. This CDR3 comprises 15 residues. Germline CDR1 reads SGDLS; CDR2 reads YYNGEE. The CDR3 loop is CASSVTSGTYNEQFF. The CDR3 region has the DNA TGTGCCAGCAGCGTAACTAGCGGAACCTACAATGAGCAGTTCTTC.